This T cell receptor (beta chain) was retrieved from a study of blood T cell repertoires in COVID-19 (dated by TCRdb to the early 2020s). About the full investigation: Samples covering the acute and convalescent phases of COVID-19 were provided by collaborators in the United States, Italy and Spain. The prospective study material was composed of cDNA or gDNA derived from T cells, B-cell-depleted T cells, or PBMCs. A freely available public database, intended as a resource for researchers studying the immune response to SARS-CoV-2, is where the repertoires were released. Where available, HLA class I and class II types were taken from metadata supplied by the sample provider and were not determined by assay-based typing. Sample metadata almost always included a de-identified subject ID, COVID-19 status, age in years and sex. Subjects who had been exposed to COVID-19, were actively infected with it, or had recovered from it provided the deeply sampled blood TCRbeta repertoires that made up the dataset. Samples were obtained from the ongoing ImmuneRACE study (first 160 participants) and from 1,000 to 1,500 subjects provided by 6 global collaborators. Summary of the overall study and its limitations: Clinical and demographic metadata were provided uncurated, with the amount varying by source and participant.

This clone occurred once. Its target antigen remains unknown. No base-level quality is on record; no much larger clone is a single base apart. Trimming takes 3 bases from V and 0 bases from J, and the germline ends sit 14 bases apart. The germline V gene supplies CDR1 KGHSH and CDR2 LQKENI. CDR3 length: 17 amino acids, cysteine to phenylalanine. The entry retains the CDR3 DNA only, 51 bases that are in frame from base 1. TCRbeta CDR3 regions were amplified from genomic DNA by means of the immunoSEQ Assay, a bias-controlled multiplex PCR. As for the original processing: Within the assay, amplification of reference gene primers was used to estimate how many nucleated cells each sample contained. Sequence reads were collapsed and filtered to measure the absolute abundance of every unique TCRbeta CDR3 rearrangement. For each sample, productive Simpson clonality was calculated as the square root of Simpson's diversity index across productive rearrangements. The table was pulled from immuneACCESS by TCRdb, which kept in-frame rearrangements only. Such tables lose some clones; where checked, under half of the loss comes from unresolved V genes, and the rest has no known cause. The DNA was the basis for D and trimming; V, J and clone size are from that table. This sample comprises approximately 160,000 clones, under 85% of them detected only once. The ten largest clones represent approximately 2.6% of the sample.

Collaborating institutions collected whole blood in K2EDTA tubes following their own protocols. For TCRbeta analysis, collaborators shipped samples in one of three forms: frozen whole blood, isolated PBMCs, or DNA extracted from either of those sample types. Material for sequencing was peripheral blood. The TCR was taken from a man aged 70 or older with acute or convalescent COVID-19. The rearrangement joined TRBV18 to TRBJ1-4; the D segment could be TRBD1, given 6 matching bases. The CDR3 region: CASSPKGQLATNEKLFF. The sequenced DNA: TGTGCCAGCTCACCTAAAGGACAGCTTGCAACTAATGAAAAACTGTTTTTT.